This T cell receptor beta chain emerged from a study of early T cells in non-severe SARS-CoV-2 infection. Study-wide findings and caveats: Sequences matched to VDJdb favored anti-spike CD8 responses, while private and CD4 specificities were missed.

This CDR3 region has 10 residues. V was clipped by 2 bases and J by 8 bases, with 7 bases between them. CDR1 is SQVTM, CDR2 ANQGSEA, per germline. cDNA molecules, individually, were tagged with unique molecular identifiers. TCRdb passed the 5' RACE reads through MiXCR, listing each CDR3 protein once. The repertoire holds some 25,000 distinct CDR3 sequences, with about 4% as singletons. This clonotype has at least ten counts. Its antigen is unidentified. The receptor's source is an adult who was a healthcare worker with PCR-confirmed SARS-CoV-2 infection or an uninfected control (not recorded which). Sequencing used whole blood. The V call is TRBV29-1, the J call TRBJ2-7; D might be TRBD1 (5 bases). CDR3 nucleotide sequence: TGCAGCGTTGAAAGGGGAAAGCAGTACTTC. As protein: CSVERGKQYF.